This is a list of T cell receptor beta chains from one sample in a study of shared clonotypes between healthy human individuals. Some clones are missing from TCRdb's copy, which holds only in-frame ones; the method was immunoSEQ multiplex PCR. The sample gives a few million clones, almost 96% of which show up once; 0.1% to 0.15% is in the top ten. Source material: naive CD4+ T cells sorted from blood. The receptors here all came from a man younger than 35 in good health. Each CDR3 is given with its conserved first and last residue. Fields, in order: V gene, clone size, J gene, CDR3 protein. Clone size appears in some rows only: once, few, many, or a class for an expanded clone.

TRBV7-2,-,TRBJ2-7,CASSLFWGAYEQYF
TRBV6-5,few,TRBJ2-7,CASSQNLAGVGEQYF
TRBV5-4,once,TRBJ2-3,CASSRGGVGTDTQYF
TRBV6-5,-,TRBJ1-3,CASSRDIGGNTIYF
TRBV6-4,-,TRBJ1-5,CASSPEEGQPQHF
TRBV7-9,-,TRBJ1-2,CASSLIEDVYGYTF
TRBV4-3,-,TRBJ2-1,CASSQVGASGSYNEQFF
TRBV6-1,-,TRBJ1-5,CASSEAAGIQPQHF
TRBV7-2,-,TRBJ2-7,CASSLGLGRTEQYF
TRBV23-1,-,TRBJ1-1,CASSPREGSPEAFF
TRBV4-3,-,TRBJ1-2,CASSPYRGGGYGYTF
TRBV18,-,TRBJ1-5,CASSPAGNQPQHF
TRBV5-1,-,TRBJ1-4,CASSFGQGATNEKLFF
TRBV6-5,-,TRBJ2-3,CASSRGVGAADTQYF
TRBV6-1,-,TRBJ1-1,CASSLTVNTEAFF
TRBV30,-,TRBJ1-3,CAWSMTGAIGNTIYF
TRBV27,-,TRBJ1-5,CASSTDRASQPQHF
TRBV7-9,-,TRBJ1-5,CASSFGGGSNQPQHF
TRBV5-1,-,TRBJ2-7,CASSQRGGETYEQYF
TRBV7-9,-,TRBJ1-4,CASSLGTANEKLFF
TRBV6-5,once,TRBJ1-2,CASSESRGVYGYTF
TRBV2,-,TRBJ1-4,CASSWNRPTNEKLFF
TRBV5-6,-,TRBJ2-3,CASSPLLAGEYTDTQYF
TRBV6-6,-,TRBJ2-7,CASSYPGTYEQYF
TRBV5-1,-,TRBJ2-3,CASSLGSSGTGWRDTQYF
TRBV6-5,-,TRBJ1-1,CASSYSAGSEAFF
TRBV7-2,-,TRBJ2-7,CASSLGALRGQYF
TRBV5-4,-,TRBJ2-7,CASSSTGGGKAYEQYF